Listed here is a single T cell receptor beta chain. This CDR3 has 16 amino acids. Trimming cost V 4 bases and J 4 bases; bases outside gene matches: 8. Germline-derived CDR1 and CDR2 are MNHGY and SVAAGI. Time point meaning: newly diagnosed GD, antithyroid drugs for less than 3 months. PBMC RNA was the source of the TCR library. It was an endocrinology department in Xi'an, China, that provided the patients. These data come from a study of regulatory T cells in long-lasting Graves disease. iRepertoire HTBI primers and Arm-PCR of CDR3 regions built TCR beta libraries. In TCRdb, the multiplex PCR reads were re-called with MiXCR into one record per CDR3 protein. The profile covers about 520,000 distinct CDR3 sequences, with approximately 12% appearing a single time and roughly 8.9% taken by the ten largest. These data also featured in a second study, about T cells in Graves' hyperthyroidism and ophthalmopathy. That source adds: Patients with uncontrolled infections, other autoimmune diseases, pregnancy or lactation were excluded. When the TCR CDR3 underwent first-round RT-PCR, the HTBI primer set was used.

The genes are TRBV6-9 and TRBJ2-3; 10 bases fit TRBD1. This TCR derives from a woman aged 25-40 years with Graves disease. The sample in question was peripheral blood mononuclear cells (PBMCs), obtained at new diagnosis, from a patient treated with antithyroid drugs. CDR3 in amino acids: CASSFDRGLDADTQYF. DNA for the CDR3: TGTGCCAGCAGTTTTGACAGGGGGCTTGATGCAGATACGCAGTATTTT.